Shown below are 15 T cell receptor beta chains from a single sample sequenced in a study of cytomegalovirus exposure and HLA in healthy donors. 13 Jbeta primers and 60 Vbeta primers were used for the PCR. TCRdb keeps only in-frame clones here, not all; method: immunoSEQ multiplex PCR. This table has about 80,000 clones, under 65% appearing once. Material for sequencing was PBMCs. The receptors stem from a male donor in good health and CMV-seropositive.

The V gene is TRBV5-1, the J gene TRBJ2-5, with 7 positions matching TRBD1. The length of the CDR3 is 16 residues. The V segment lost 4 bases and the J segment 5 bases; nucleotides outside the gene matches: 14. CDR1 and CDR2 (germline): SGHRS, YFSETQ. CDR3 in DNA: TGCGCCAGCAGCCCGGGGACAGTCCTGGGCGAGGAGACCCAGTACTTC. It yields the protein CASSPGTVLGEETQYF.

The rearrangement joins TRBV4-2 to TRBJ1-5; D perhaps matches TRBD1 (5 bases). V lost 3 bases and J 0 bases, leaving 12 bases between the germline ends. Per germline, CDR1 LGHNA and CDR2 YNFKEQ. The CDR3 runs 16 residues. CDR3 loop: CASSQLDSNSNQPQHF. CDR3 sequence (DNA): TGTGCCAGCAGCCAGCTAGACAGTAATAGCAATCAGCCCCAGCATTTT.

In this sample, this clone turned up a few times. The genes are TRBV9 and TRBJ2-2; D gene unclear. Deletions cut 5 bases from V and 2 bases from J, with 7 bases between. The CDR3 sequence is 13 residues long. Germline loops: CDR1 SGDLS, CDR2 YYNGEE. Written as DNA, the CDR3 is TGTGCCAGCAGTAATTTTAACACCGGGGAGCTGTTTTTT. Translation gives CASSNFNTGELFF.

This clone was recorded once. The chain carries TRBV6-5 and TRBJ1-1; unclear D gene. Germline V CDR1 and CDR2: MNHEY, SVGAGI. V lost 8 bases and J lost 0, with 13 bases in between. The length of the CDR3 is 14 residues. The CDR3 sequence is CASLRSRMNTEAFF. CDR3 coding DNA: TGTGCCAGCCTGAGGTCAAGGATGAACACTGAAGCTTTCTTT.

This chain links TRBV11-3 with TRBJ2-2; D remains unclear. Trimming left V 5 bases short and J 5 bases short, with 24 bases between. The germline CDR1 and CDR2 sequences are SGHNT and YENEEA. The CDR3 sequence is 18 residues long. The CDR3 nucleotides are TGTGCCAGCAGCCACGATTCCTCTTACCCAACTTCAACCGGGGAGCTGTTTTTT. Residues: CASSHDSSYPTSTGELFF.

The chain links TRBV28 to TRBJ2-7; a weak D match, TRBD1 (6 bases). The CDR3 loop spans 14 amino acids. Per the germline V gene, CDR1 is MDHEN and CDR2 is SYDVKM. Deletions cut 6 bases from V and 4 bases from J, with 16 bases between. DNA of the CDR3: TGTGCCAGCAGCCCCCAGGCACAGGGTTACGAGCAGTACTTC. It codes for CASSPQAQGYEQYF.

The V call is TRBV30, the J call TRBJ2-1, with 9 bases lining up with TRBD2. The J segment lost 6 bases and the V segment lost 1 base, leaving 4 bases of the junction unmatched. This CDR3 is built from 14 residues. Germline-derived CDR1 and CDR2 are GTSNPN and SVGIG (reference sequence). This CDR3 is CAWSGGLAVNEQFF. The CDR3 coding sequence is TGTGCCTGGAGTGGGGGACTAGCCGTCAATGAGCAGTTCTTC.

The chain employs TRBV7-8 and TRBJ1-2; 12 nucleotides line up with TRBD1. This CDR3 has 16 amino acids. V lost 1 base to trimming and J lost 8 bases; unmatched junction nucleotides: 8. CDR1 is SGHVS and CDR2 is FQNEAQ in the germline V gene. The CDR3 DNA is TGTGCCAGCAGCTTAGGAACGGGACAGGGGGCTGAAGGCTACACCTTC. Translating gives CASSLGTGQGAEGYTF. Full variable domain (remainder filled in from reference TRBV7-8 and TRBJ1-2): GAGVSQSPRYKVAKRGQDVALRCDPISGHVSLFWYQQALGQGPEFLTYFQNEAQLDKSGLPSDRFFAERPEGSVSTLKIQRTQQEDSAVYLCASSLGTGQGAEGYTFGSGTRLTVV.

This chain links TRBV7-9 with TRBJ2-7, with D possibly matching TRBD2 (5 bases). Between the trimmed V and J ends, which lost 5 bases and 7 bases, there was a span of 18 bases. The V gene's germline CDR1 is SEHNR and CDR2 FQNEAQ (reference sequence). The CDR3 runs to 14 residues. The CDR3 DNA reads as TGTGCCAGCAGCCCCCTGAGCGGACCCTCTGAGCAGTACTTC. Translating gives CASSPLSGPSEQYF.

The V and J genes are TRBV6-5 and TRBJ2-1; TRBD2 agrees at 8 bases. Germline CDR1 MNHEY, CDR2 SVGAGI. The CDR3 spans 15 residues. The ends lost 0 bases at V and 4 bases at J; junction bases unmatched: 2. CDR3 in DNA: TGTGCCAGCAGTTACTCGGTAGCGGGGTACAATGAGCAGTTCTTC. Protein sequence: CASSYSVAGYNEQFF.

As regards this clone: Relative to the germline gene, one junction end is altered; a read error may explain this. The V and J genes are TRBV11-2 and TRBJ2-7, with D possibly matching TRBD2 (6 bases). The CDR3 loop spans 17 amino acids. Germline V gives CDR1 SGHAT, CDR2 FQNNGV. CDR3 loop: CASSLDAEGIPSHEQYF. CDR3 coding DNA: TGTGCCAGCAGCTTAGATGCGGAGGGAATCCCCTCCCACGAGCAGTACTTC.

In its sample, this clone was seen a few times. This chain uses TRBV4-2 with TRBJ2-1, with D unresolved. Germline CDR1 is LGHNA and CDR2 is YNFKEQ. Trimming pared 0 bases from V and 0 bases from J, leaving 9 bases between. The CDR3 sequence is 16 residues long. In DNA form, the CDR3 reads TGTGCCAGCAGCCAAGAAATACAGAGCTCCTACAATGAGCAGTTCTTC. This sequence encodes CASSQEIQSSYNEQFF.

The chain couples TRBV5-1 to TRBJ2-7; 8 bases are a match to TRBD2. The germline gives CDR1 SGHRS, CDR2 YFSETQ. The trim removed 0 bases at V and 2 bases at J, leaving 7 bases unmatched. This CDR3 region has 16 residues. CDR3 loop: CASSLGGRGGTYEQYF. Written as DNA, the CDR3 is TGCGCCAGCAGCTTGGGGGGCCGGGGGGGGACCTACGAGCAGTACTTC.

This clone showed up just a few times. This chain links TRBV7-8 with TRBJ2-1, with D unclear. In germline, CDR1 is SGHVS, CDR2 FQNEAQ. This CDR3 region has 16 residues. The V gene lost 3 bases and the J gene lost 4 bases, with 16 bases spanning the gap. CDR3 protein: CASSFRSSLRYNEQFF. For the CDR3, the DNA is TGTGCCAGCAGCTTTCGGTCCTCACTACGGTACAATGAGCAGTTCTTC.

Written as DNA, the CDR3 is TGTGCCAGCAGTCGAGTGAACACCGGGGAGCTGTTTTTT. Translating gives CASSRVNTGELFF. The chain is built from TRBV2 and TRBJ2-2; D unclear. Germline CDR1 and CDR2: SNHLY and FYNNEI. This CDR3 has 13 residues. V was trimmed by 5 bases and J by 1 base, leaving 5 bases between them.